This TCR beta chain was observed in a study of CD8+ T cells in alopecia areata. Across the whole study: Treatment with tofacitinib (6 to 18 months) was followed by 6 months off drug.

Investigators isolated RNA and reverse transcribed it into cDNA to act as the sequencing template. Using immunoSEQ multiplex PCR, the repertoire was profiled, and TCRdb retains in-frame clones only, with some absent. The top ten clones hold 0.9% to 1% of a sample with 150,000 or so clones, roughly 65% of them seen once. In regard to this clone: Its target is unknown.

Per germline, CDR1 SQVTM and CDR2 ANQGSEA. V was trimmed by 4 bases and J by 4 bases, leaving 13 bases between them. The length of the CDR3 is 14 residues. Findings of the study overall: It was lesional scalp, especially alopecia totalis/universalis, that showed higher clonality than normal scalp. Mice gave a clearer picture of TCR sharing than patients did, possibly for HLA-related reasons.

Indicated treatment: oral pan-JAK inhibitor, 5-10 mg twice daily. Specimen: CD4+ T cells sorted from blood, collected at week 4, from a patient treated with tofacitinib. This clonotype originated in a human donor with alopecia areata. The chain uses TRBV29-1 and TRBJ1-4; D gene uncertain. The CDR3 is CSVGESLNNEKLFF. CDR3 bases: TGCAGCGTTGGAGAGTCCCTAAATAATGAAAAACTGTTTTTT. Full variable domain (missing parts from reference TRBV29-1 and TRBJ1-4): SAVISQKPSRDICQRGTSLTIQCQVDSQVTMMFWYRQQPGQSLTLIATANQGSEATYESGFVIDKFPISRPNLTFSTLTVSNMSPEDSSIYLCSVGESLNNEKLFFGSGTQLSVL.